The 18 T cell receptor beta chains given below trace back to one sample, sequenced in a study of T cell responses to AZD1222 COVID-19 vaccine. Using immunoSEQ multiplex PCR, the repertoire was profiled, and TCRdb retains in-frame clones only, with some absent. The table records roughly 200,000 clones, 85% to 95% of them present only once. Sequenced here: peripheral blood, sampled 28 days after the second dose of the MenACWY control vaccine. The origin of the receptors is an adult who received the MenACWY meningococcal vaccine as a control.

The chain joins TRBV5-6 to TRBJ2-2; a weak D match, TRBD1 (5 bases). Trimming stripped 5 bases from V and 3 bases from J, with 17 bases between. The CDR3 runs 16 residues. CDR1 is SGHDT, CDR2 YYEEEE, per germline. In DNA, the CDR3 is TGTGCCAGCAGGTCCGCTGGAGACAGCCACACCGGGGAGCTGTTTTTT. It specifies CASRSAGDSHTGELFF.

The V gene is TRBV4-2, the J gene TRBJ1-4; no clear D gene. This CDR3 spans 13 amino acids. V was clipped by 1 base and J by 8 bases, with 8 bases between them. The germline V gene has CDR1 LGHNA and CDR2 YNFKEQ. The CDR3 region has the DNA TGTGCCAGCAGCCAAGGGACTAGGGAAAAACTGTTTTTT. Translating gives CASSQGTREKLFF.

The J gene is TRBJ1-4, the V gene TRBV19; TRBD1 matches at 7 bases. From germline, CDR1 is LNHDA and CDR2 SQIVND (reference sequence). CDR3 length: 16 residues. V was pared by 3 bases and J by 1 base, with 5 bases of the junction left unmatched. CDR3 sequence: CASSIGGDRTNEKLFF. The DNA for the CDR3 is TGTGCCAGTAGTATTGGTGGGGACAGAACTAATGAAAAACTGTTTTTT.

This clone has a single count. V and J are TRBV7-9 and TRBJ2-5; D may be TRBD1 (6 bases). CDR3 length equals 15 residues. CDR1 and CDR2 from the germline V gene are SEHNR and FQNEAQ (reference sequence). V was cut by 1 base and J by 5 bases, with 14 bases left in between. CDR3 protein: CASSLGAGETETQYF. The CDR3 DNA reads TGTGCCAGCAGCTTAGGAGCAGGGGAGACGGAGACCCAGTACTTC.

The gene calls are TRBV30 and TRBJ1-6, with D maybe TRBD1 (6 bases). Germline CDR1 GTSNPN, CDR2 SVGIG (reference sequence). Trimming stripped 7 bases from V and 7 bases from J, with 14 bases between. The CDR3 extends over 13 amino acids. In DNA form, the CDR3 reads TGTGCCTCATCCCGACAGGAGAATTCACCCCTCCACTTT. It translates to CASSRQENSPLHF.

V is TRBV5-4 and J is TRBJ2-7; maybe TRBD2 (6 bases). V was shortened by 4 bases and J by 6 bases, with 20 bases between the two germline ends. The germline V gene encodes CDR1 SGHNT and CDR2 YYREEE (reference sequence). The CDR3 runs to 15 residues. This CDR3 is CASSIGTARPSEQYF. The CDR3 DNA follows: TGTGCCAGCAGCATCGGGACTGCTAGACCTTCCGAGCAGTACTTC.

V gene TRBV27 combines with J gene TRBJ1-1; unclear D gene. This CDR3 spans 18 amino acids. Germline loops: CDR1 MNHEY, CDR2 SMNVEV (reference sequence). Deletions cut 5 bases from V and 1 base from J, with 23 bases between. The CDR3 spells CASSRTYRADGSNTEAFF. The CDR3 DNA sequence: TGTGCCAGCAGTCGGACCTACCGGGCGGATGGGTCGAACACTGAAGCTTTCTTT.

The V gene is TRBV19, the J gene TRBJ2-7; D might be TRBD1 (6 bases). The CDR3 sequence is 16 residues long. Germline V gene data show CDR1 as LNHDA and CDR2 as SQIVND (reference sequence). The V and J ends lost 6 bases and 3 bases respectively, with 21 bases between them. CDR3 region: CASSKGHIEMGYEQYF. Here the CDR3 DNA reads TGTGCCAGTAGCAAGGGACACATAGAAATGGGCTACGAGCAGTACTTC.

The chain has TRBV3-1 (or the pseudogene TRBV3-2) and TRBJ1-1, with D maybe TRBD1 (5 bases). The CDR3 spans 14 residues. Germline assignment: CDR1 LGHDT and CDR2 YNNKEL (reference sequence). Trimming cost V 4 bases and J 0 bases, with 9 bases left between them. In DNA, the CDR3 is TGTGCCAGCAGCCGAGGGGCTGTGAACACTGAAGCTTTCTTT. Translating it yields CASSRGAVNTEAFF.

The V and J genes are TRBV5-1 and TRBJ1-1; TRBD1 aligns across 9 bases. The CDR3 runs to 13 residues. Germline trimming cut 3 bases from V and 5 bases from J; bases unmatched to any gene: 2. From germline, CDR1 is SGHRS and CDR2 YFSETQ. This chain's CDR3 is CASSSGQGTEAFF. Here the CDR3 DNA reads TGCGCCAGCAGCTCGGGACAGGGAACTGAAGCTTTCTTT. Full variable domain (rest looked up from reference TRBV5-1 and TRBJ1-1): KAGVTQTPRYLIKTRGQQVTLSCSPISGHRSVSWYQQTPGQGLQFLFEYFSETQRNKGNFPGRFSGRQFSNSRSEMNVSTLELGDSALYLCASSSGQGTEAFFGQGTRLTVV.

J is TRBJ1-4 and V is TRBV19; D remains unclear. Trimming shortened V by 1 base and J by 0 bases, and 9 bases separated the two germline ends. The germline V gene has CDR1 LNHDA and CDR2 SQIVND (reference sequence). The CDR3 is made up of 16 amino acids. CDR3 residues: CASSIVRAATNEKLFF. The CDR3 bases are TGTGCCAGTAGTATAGTACGGGCGGCAACTAATGAAAAACTGTTTTTT.

This chain links TRBV5-4 with TRBJ1-2; tentatively, D is TRBD1 (6 bases). Germline V CDR1 and CDR2: SGHNT, YYREEE (reference sequence). V gave up 4 bases and J gave up 4 bases, with 14 bases separating them. The CDR3 has 14 amino acids. The CDR3 loop is CASSNVQGSYGYTF. CDR3 in DNA: TGTGCCAGCAGCAACGTTCAGGGGAGCTATGGCTACACCTTC.

The rearrangement joins TRBV12-3 or TRBV12-4 to TRBJ2-1, with 8 bases identical to TRBD1. The CDR3 runs to 12 residues. After removal of 5 bases from V and 12 bases from J, the junction contained 6 bases not matched to a gene. The CDR3 DNA reads TGTGCCAGCAGTATGCCCGGGACAGGGCAGTTCTTC. Its protein is CASSMPGTGQFF.

This chain joins TRBV6-5 and TRBJ2-7, with 7 nucleotides matching TRBD1. Unmatched junction bases numbered 10, after V lost 6 bases and J lost 5 bases. The CDR3 is made up of 14 amino acids. Per germline, CDR1 MNHEY and CDR2 SVGAGI. Here the CDR3 reads CASSKRQGNNEQYF. The CDR3, as DNA: TGTGCCAGCAGCAAACGACAGGGAAATAACGAGCAGTACTTC.

The chain combines TRBV5-1 with TRBJ2-2, with 7 bases matching TRBD1. The CDR3 consists of 15 residues. Trimming took 4 bases from V and 6 from J; bases not matched to a gene: 9. Per the germline V gene, CDR1 is SGHRS and CDR2 is YFSETQ. Here the CDR3 DNA reads TGCGCCAGCAGCGGGACAGCCGAAGTGGCCGGGGAGCTGTTTTTT. It specifies CASSGTAEVAGELFF.

The chain has TRBV18 and TRBJ1-1; possibly TRBD1 for D (6 bases). Germline-derived CDR1 and CDR2 are KGHSH and LQKENI. Trimming shortened V by 7 bases and J by 6 bases, and 15 bases separated the two germline ends. The CDR3 is 13 amino acids. Here the CDR3 DNA reads TGTGCCAGCTTCCCACAGGGAGTTGCTGAAGCTTTCTTT. This sequence encodes CASFPQGVAEAFF.

V is TRBV18 and J is TRBJ2-7, with D perhaps assigned TRBD1 or TRBD2 (5 bases each). CDR3 size: 14 residues. Germline V lookup: CDR1 KGHSH, CDR2 LQKENI. Trimming took off 5 bases at V and 5 bases at J, with 16 bases between the two ends. In DNA form, the CDR3 reads TGTGCCAGCTCAACCGGGACCCGAGGGGACGAGCAGTACTTC. Amino acids: CASSTGTRGDEQYF.

The V gene is TRBV5-4, the J gene TRBJ2-3; TRBD1 aligns across 10 bases. This CDR3 is 16 amino acids long. Germline-derived CDR1 and CDR2 are SGHNT and YYREEE (reference sequence). The J segment lost 0 bases and the V segment lost 5 bases, leaving 6 bases of the junction unmatched. The CDR3: CASRTGGRASTDTQYF. The CDR3 DNA reads TGTGCCAGCAGGACAGGGGGCCGTGCTAGCACAGATACGCAGTATTTT.